This T cell receptor beta chain was obtained from a study of OX40 agonist ivuxolimab in advanced cancers. Clones were read by immunoSEQ multiplex PCR, and TCRdb kept only the in-frame ones, dropping some. This sample has roughly 92,000 clones, with around nine tenths found just once. For this clone: What it binds is unknown.

Findings and limits, study-wide: Clones of CD4+ and CD8+ blood T cells grew by week 6 at doses of 0.1 to 3.0 mg/kg.

The material was CD4+ or CD8+ T cells sorted from blood, obtained in a trial of the OX40 agonist ivuxolimab. The sequence was obtained from an adult with an advanced solid tumor such as melanoma, head and neck, liver or kidney cancer.

The CDR3 loop is CAIQGFRTEAFF. The CDR3 DNA follows: TGTGCCATACAGGGTTTTCGTACTGAAGCTTTCTTT. The chain links TRBV10-3 to TRBJ1-1; maybe TRBD1 (6 bases). This CDR3 contains 12 residues. Trimming removed 9 bases from V and 5 bases from J, with 13 bases in between. Germline V gives CDR1 ENHRY, CDR2 SYGVKD.